Below, 26 T cell receptor beta chains from the same sample are listed, as sequenced in a study of blood T cell repertoires in COVID-19. Method: immunoSEQ multiplex PCR; TCRdb's copy keeps in-frame clones and lacks some. The table lists about 78,000 clones, about 90% of them singletons, with about 1% in the top ten. Sequenced material: peripheral blood. The source of these receptors is a woman between 50 and 59 years old in a cohort sampled during active COVID-19.

CDR3 coding DNA: TGTGCCAGCAGGCAGGTGACACTCACTTCGGGGAGCAATCAGCCCCAGCATTTT. This translates into CASRQVTLTSGSNQPQHF. The chain is built from TRBV27 and TRBJ1-5; D ambiguous. CDR3 length: 18 residues. V lost 6 bases and J 1 base, leaving 22 bases between the germline ends. The V gene's germline CDR1 is MNHEY and CDR2 SMNVEV (reference sequence).

The rearrangement links TRBV7-9 to TRBJ2-1; 7 bases line up with TRBD2. The ends lost 7 bases at V and 0 bases at J; junction bases unmatched: 12. The germline V gene encodes CDR1 SEHNR and CDR2 FQNEAQ (reference sequence). This CDR3 region has 17 residues. The CDR3 bases are TGTGCCAGCACCCGAGGGCTGCCGGGAGGCTCCTACAATGAGCAGTTCTTC. Translating gives CASTRGLPGGSYNEQFF. Full variable domain (remainder filled in from reference TRBV7-9 and TRBJ2-1): DTGVSQNPRHKITKRGQNVTFRCDPISEHNRLYWYRQTLGQGPEFLTYFQNEAQLEKSRLLSDRFSAERPKGSFSTLEIQRTEQGDSAMYLCASTRGLPGGSYNEQFFGPGTRLTVL.

The rearrangement joins TRBV5-1 to TRBJ2-3, with 9 bases matching TRBD1. Germline CDR1 and CDR2: SGHRS and YFSETQ. The CDR3 is 15 amino acids. Trimming at V came to 0 bases and at J to 1 base, leaving 0 bases not matched to a gene. The CDR3 nucleotides read TGCGCCAGCAGCTTGGGGGACAGGGGCACAGATACGCAGTATTTT. As protein: CASSLGDRGTDTQYF.

V is TRBV3-1 (or the pseudogene TRBV3-2) and J is TRBJ1-1, with 9 bases lining up with TRBD1. This CDR3 is built from 16 residues. Losses at the gene ends were 2 bases for V and 6 bases for J; bases not matched to a gene: 10. Germline assignment: CDR1 LGHDT and CDR2 YNNKEL (reference sequence). In DNA, the CDR3 is TGTGCCAGCAGCCAACGAAGACCGGGACAGGGTTCTGAAGCTTTCTTT. Translated, it gives CASSQRRPGQGSEAFF.

The chain employs TRBV27 and TRBJ1-5, with TRBD1 identical over 12 bases. Trimming removed 5 bases from V and 6 bases from J; junction bases left unmatched: 5. The germline CDR1 and CDR2 sequences are MNHEY and SMNVEV (reference sequence). The CDR3 loop spans 15 amino acids. The DNA for the CDR3 is TGTGCCAGCAGTCCGGGACAGGGGGCCCCTCAGCCCCAGCATTTT. Its protein is CASSPGQGAPQPQHF.

The chain uses TRBV25-1 and TRBJ2-5, with D possibly matching TRBD2 (7 bases). CDR1 is MGHDK, CDR2 SYGVNS, per germline. Trimming removed 2 bases at V and 5 bases at J, with 18 bases between. CDR3 length: 16 residues. CDR3: CASSEAGAGAGETQYF. CDR3 nucleotide sequence: TGTGCCAGCAGTGAAGCTGGTGCGGGGGCAGGGGAGACCCAGTACTTC.

The chain uses TRBV7-3 and TRBJ2-5; no clear D gene. CDR1 and CDR2 (germline): SGHTA, FQGTGA. This CDR3 has 12 amino acids. Trimming removed 2 bases at V and 7 bases at J, with 8 bases between. CDR3 protein: CASSLESGTQYF. The CDR3 DNA sequence: TGTGCCAGCAGCTTAGAGAGTGGGACCCAGTACTTC.

The genes are TRBV3-1 (or the pseudogene TRBV3-2) and TRBJ1-2, with D possibly being TRBD1 (6 bases). Germline CDR1 reads LGHDT; CDR2 reads YNNKEL (reference sequence). The CDR3 length is 14 residues. Between the trimmed V and J ends, which lost 4 bases and 5 bases, there was a span of 14 bases. The CDR3 nucleotides are TGTGCCAGCAGCCCCGCTGGACAGACGTATGGCTACACCTTC. Translated: CASSPAGQTYGYTF.

This sequence joins TRBV5-1 and TRBJ2-3, with TRBD2 as a possible D gene (5 bases). V was trimmed by 3 bases and J by 4 bases, leaving 15 bases between them. The CDR3 contains 15 residues. The germline V gene has CDR1 SGHRS and CDR2 YFSETQ. CDR3 nucleotides: TGCGCCAGCAGCTGGACCACTAGGCCCCCAGATACGCAGTATTTT. This translates into CASSWTTRPPDTQYF.

The rearrangement joins TRBV7-7 to TRBJ2-3; TRBD2 matches at 11 bases. The CDR3 covers 15 residues. Per the germline V gene, CDR1 is SSHAT and CDR2 is FNYEAQ (reference sequence). Trimming cost V 5 bases and J 6 bases; bases outside gene matches: 7. In DNA form, the CDR3 reads TGTGCCAGCAGCCTCTTACTAGCGGGGGCGGATACGCAGTATTTT. Amino acids: CASSLLLAGADTQYF.

The J gene is TRBJ2-4, the V gene TRBV5-7; a possible D gene is TRBD2 (5 bases). TRBV5-7 is an ORF; its function is uncertain. V gave up 5 bases and J gave up 5 bases, with 20 bases separating them. The CDR3 loop spans 16 amino acids. The CDR3 DNA follows: TGTGCCAGCAGACCTCCGAGCGGACGGAAGGAAAACATTCAGTACTTC. Its translation is CASRPPSGRKENIQYF.

The J gene is TRBJ2-5, the V gene TRBV5-4, with 7 bases matching TRBD2. The J segment lost 4 bases and the V segment lost 0 bases, leaving 6 bases of the junction unmatched. Germline V gene data show CDR1 as SGHNT and CDR2 as YYREEE (reference sequence). The CDR3 is made up of 15 amino acids. The CDR3 DNA is TGTGCCAGCAGCTTGGGGGGGGAGGGGCGAGAGACCCAGTACTTC. Translation gives CASSLGGEGRETQYF.

The chain has TRBV18 and TRBJ2-4, with a tentative D call TRBD1 (5 bases). This CDR3 has 12 residues. The V end was cut by 0 bases, the J end by 12 bases, with 9 bases between. Per germline, CDR1 KGHSH and CDR2 LQKENI. Here the CDR3 DNA reads TGTGCCAGCTCACCACCGCAGGGCGATCAGTACTTC. Translation: CASSPPQGDQYF.

The V call is TRBV7-7, the J call TRBJ2-3, with 8 bases fitting TRBD1. The CDR3 is 14 amino acids. CDR1 is SSHAT, CDR2 FNYEAQ, per germline (reference sequence). Trimming at V came to 3 bases and at J to 6 bases, leaving 5 bases not matched to a gene. In DNA, the CDR3 is TGTGCCAGCAGCTTCGGGACAGGCCAGGATACGCAGTATTTT. Amino acids: CASSFGTGQDTQYF.

The chain recombines TRBV6-5 with TRBJ2-1, with TRBD2 matching 13 bases. The V segment lost 0 bases and the J segment 7 bases; nucleotides outside the gene matches: 3. There are 16 residues in the CDR3. The germline CDR1 and CDR2 sequences are MNHEY and SVGAGI. CDR3 bases: TGTGCCAGCAGTTACTCGACTAGCGGGAGGCGAAATGAGCAGTTCTTC. Amino acid sequence: CASSYSTSGRRNEQFF.

The chain employs TRBV19 and TRBJ1-2; the D gene is possibly TRBD1 (6 bases). V was trimmed by 3 bases and J by 7 bases, leaving 18 bases between them. The germline gives CDR1 LNHDA, CDR2 SQIVND (reference sequence). CDR3 length: 15 residues. The CDR3 DNA follows: TGTGCCAGTAGTATCGGCCTTACAGGGTATTTTGGCTACACCTTC. This encodes CASSIGLTGYFGYTF. Full variable domain (rest looked up from reference TRBV19 and TRBJ1-2): DGGITQSPKYLFRKEGQNVTLSCEQNLNHDAMYWYRQDPGQGLRLIYYSQIVNDFQKGDIAEGYSVSREKKESFPLTVTSAQKNPTAFYLCASSIGLTGYFGYTFGSGTRLTVV.

The V and J genes are TRBV7-8 and TRBJ2-1; TRBD2 might be the D (8 bases). This CDR3 region has 17 residues. V gave up 4 bases and J gave up 7 bases, with 23 bases separating them. Germline CDR1 reads SGHVS; CDR2 reads FQNEAQ. CDR3 sequence: CASSSGVGGGRMNEQFF. The CDR3 DNA is TGTGCCAGCAGCTCGGGGGTAGGGGGCGGGAGGATGAATGAGCAGTTCTTC. Filled out from reference TRBV7-8 and TRBJ2-1, the complete variable domain reads GAGVSQSPRYKVAKRGQDVALRCDPISGHVSLFWYQQALGQGPEFLTYFQNEAQLDKSGLPSDRFFAERPEGSVSTLKIQRTQQEDSAVYLCASSSGVGGGRMNEQFFGPGTRLTVL.

This CDR3 reads CASSDAQLAGAKDTQYF. The DNA for the CDR3 is TGTGCCAGCAGCGACGCTCAACTAGCGGGAGCTAAAGATACGCAGTATTTT. The chain has TRBV28 and TRBJ2-3; 11 positions match TRBD2. CDR1 MDHEN and CDR2 SYDVKM come from the germline V gene. With V trimmed by 6 bases and J by 5 bases, 13 bases remained unmatched. CDR3 length: 17 residues.

CDR3 nucleotides: TGTGCCAGCAGGAGCCGGAGCACAGATACGCAGTATTTT. It translates to CASRSRSTDTQYF. V is TRBV7-9 and J is TRBJ2-3; D not certain. Trimming took 6 bases from V and 0 from J, leaving 7 bases between them. This CDR3 region has 13 residues. Per germline, CDR1 SEHNR and CDR2 FQNEAQ (reference sequence).

V is TRBV11-2 and J is TRBJ1-2; D gene ambiguous. Germline values: CDR1 SGHAT, CDR2 FQNNGV. The V and J ends lost 4 bases and 7 bases respectively, with 13 bases between them. CDR3 length: 13 residues. CDR3 in amino acids: CASSSRVEFGYTF. CDR3 DNA sequence: TGTGCCAGCAGCTCCCGGGTGGAGTTTGGCTACACCTTC.

This clone was detected once. This sequence joins TRBV18 and TRBJ2-7; D is perhaps TRBD2 (5 bases). V was pared by 3 bases and J by 0 bases, with 12 bases between. The CDR3 length is 15 residues. The germline V gene has CDR1 KGHSH and CDR2 LQKENI. The CDR3: CASSPVAGLSYEQYF. Written as DNA, the CDR3 is TGTGCCAGCTCACCTGTGGCGGGTCTCTCCTACGAGCAGTACTTC.

This CDR3 reads CASSTTKGVTDTQYF. The CDR3 nucleotides read TGTGCCAGCAGTACCACCAAAGGGGTTACCGATACGCAGTATTTT. The V and J genes are TRBV28 and TRBJ2-3; D possibly corresponds to TRBD1 (5 bases). The V gene lost 5 bases and the J gene lost 6 bases, with 18 bases spanning the gap. The CDR3 has 15 amino acids. Germline V gene lookup returns CDR1 MDHEN and CDR2 SYDVKM. The whole variable domain, filled in from reference TRBV28 and TRBJ2-3, reads DVKVTQSSRYLVKRTGEKVFLECVQDMDHENMFWYRQDPGLGLRLIYFSYDVKMKEKGDIPEGYSVSREKKERFSLILESASTNQTSMYLCASSTTKGVTDTQYFGPGTRLTVL.

V is TRBV7-3 and J is TRBJ2-2, with D tentatively TRBD2 (6 bases). This CDR3 comprises 14 residues. Germline loops: CDR1 SGHTA, CDR2 FQGTGA. V lost 9 bases, J lost 0 bases, and 11 bases lay in between. The CDR3 sequence: CASTGLANTGELFF. The CDR3 DNA reads TGTGCCAGTACGGGACTCGCGAACACCGGGGAGCTGTTTTTT.

The CDR3 region has the DNA TGTGCCAGCTCACCTGGGCAATACGAGCAGTACTTC. Translating gives CASSPGQYEQYF. V usage is TRBV18 and J usage is TRBJ2-7; D is ambiguous. The germline V gene has CDR1 KGHSH and CDR2 LQKENI. Deletions cut 3 bases from V and 4 bases from J, with 7 bases between. This CDR3 spans 12 amino acids. The complete variable domain, with remaining parts taken from reference TRBV18 and TRBJ2-7, reads NAGVMQNPRHLVRRRGQEARLRCSPMKGHSHVYWYRQLPEEGLKFMVYLQKENIIDESGMPKERFSAEFPKEGPSILRIQQVVRGDSAAYFCASSPGQYEQYFGPGTRLTVT.

This clone has just one count. The chain combines TRBV28 with TRBJ1-1; D not certain. The V end was cut by 2 bases, the J end by 0 bases, with 7 bases between. The CDR3 is made up of 14 amino acids. Germline V gene data show CDR1 as MDHEN and CDR2 as SYDVKM. The CDR3 loop reads CASSLAGMNTEAFF. In DNA, the CDR3 is TGTGCCAGCAGTTTAGCAGGTATGAACACTGAAGCTTTCTTT. The full variable domain, in which reference TRBV28 and TRBJ1-1 provide the parts outside the CDR3, is DVKVTQSSRYLVKRTGEKVFLECVQDMDHENMFWYRQDPGLGLRLIYFSYDVKMKEKGDIPEGYSVSREKKERFSLILESASTNQTSMYLCASSLAGMNTEAFFGQGTRLTVV.

The chain employs TRBV9 and TRBJ2-7; 8 bases are shared with TRBD2. The length of the CDR3 is 14 residues. Per germline, CDR1 SGDLS and CDR2 YYNGEE. Trimming took 4 bases from V and 1 from J; bases not matched to a gene: 4. This CDR3 reads CASSSGTSSYEQYF. CDR3 DNA: TGTGCCAGCAGCTCCGGGACTAGTTCCTACGAGCAGTACTTC.